One and the same sample provided the 13 T cell receptor beta chains below, sequenced in a study of blood T cell repertoires in COVID-19. Only in-frame clones appear in the TCRdb table, and some are missing; sequencing was by immunoSEQ multiplex PCR. This repertoire shows about 330,000 clones, 86% found once; its top ten account for 1.6%. Sequenced input: peripheral blood. The receptors stem from a woman between 45 and 65 years old with acute or convalescent COVID-19.

V and J are TRBV7-8 and TRBJ1-2; D may be TRBD1 (5 bases). With 1 base removed from V and 0 bases from J, the gap between germline ends came to 9 bases. Germline V CDR1 and CDR2: SGHVS, FQNEAQ. The CDR3 has 15 amino acids. The CDR3 here is CASSLGQQTNYGYTF. The CDR3 DNA reads as TGTGCCAGCAGCTTAGGACAGCAGACTAACTATGGCTACACCTTC.

The V and J genes are TRBV28 and TRBJ2-7, with 9 positions matching TRBD2. The ends lost 4 bases at V and 4 bases at J; junction bases unmatched: 8. Germline V gene lookup returns CDR1 MDHEN and CDR2 SYDVKM. The CDR3 runs to 15 residues. The CDR3 DNA reads TGTGCCAGCAGTTCCCCCGGGACTAGCAAGTACGAGCAGTACTTC. This encodes CASSSPGTSKYEQYF.

The CDR3, as DNA: TGTGCCTGGAGCAGGGGGCAAAATTCACCCCTCCACTTT. This encodes CAWSRGQNSPLHF. This chain uses TRBV30 with TRBJ1-6; 8 positions agree with TRBD1. The V segment lost 3 bases and the J segment 7 bases; nucleotides outside the gene matches: 2. Germline values: CDR1 GTSNPN, CDR2 SVGIG (reference sequence). This CDR3 comprises 13 residues.

This clone has only one observation. The rearrangement uses TRBV7-3 and TRBJ1-2; 7 nucleotides agree with TRBD1. Germline-derived CDR1 and CDR2 are SGHTA and FQGTGA. The trim removed 3 bases at V and 2 bases at J, leaving 9 bases unmatched. The CDR3 totals 16 residues. In DNA, the CDR3 is TGTGCCAGCAGCTTGACAGGGAGGAACGGGAACTATGGCTACACCTTC. This gives the protein CASSLTGRNGNYGYTF.

With regard to this clone: The sample holds other DNA sequences that translate to the same CDR3. V and J are TRBV2 and TRBJ2-1, with a weak D call TRBD1 (8 bases). The V gene's germline CDR1 is SNHLY and CDR2 FYNNEI. The CDR3 has 14 residues. The V and J ends lost 6 bases and 9 bases respectively, with 18 bases between them. Here the CDR3 DNA reads TGTGCCAGCAGCAGGGGGCGGACGGGGGGTGAGCAGTTCTTC. Translated: CASSRGRTGGEQFF.

The genes are TRBV4-1 and TRBJ2-7; TRBD2 might be the D (5 bases). Germline-derived CDR1 and CDR2 are MGHRA and YSYEKL. CDR3 length equals 14 residues. The V gene lost 2 bases and the J gene lost 0 bases, with 8 bases spanning the gap. The chain's CDR3 is CASSQPGGSYEQYF. As DNA, the CDR3 is TGCGCCAGCAGCCAACCCGGAGGCTCCTACGAGCAGTACTTC.

The genes are TRBV6-5 and TRBJ1-2; 11 bases map to TRBD1. CDR1 is MNHEY, CDR2 SVGAGI, per germline. CDR3 size: 14 residues. The CDR3 spells CVGTGGWVVYGYTF. As DNA, the CDR3 is TGTGTCGGGACAGGGGGATGGGTGGTGTATGGCTACACCTTC.

The rearrangement uses TRBV9 and TRBJ2-1, with 10 bases that match TRBD2. The CDR3 extends over 15 amino acids. The germline V gene encodes CDR1 SGDLS and CDR2 YYNGEE. J gave up 6 bases and V 7 bases, and 10 bases lay outside the gene matches. Here the CDR3 reads CASLPTSGAANEQFF. Written as DNA, the CDR3 is TGTGCCAGCCTGCCAACTAGCGGGGCAGCCAATGAGCAGTTCTTC.

The CDR3 DNA is TGTGCCAGCAGCCCACAAGGGGGCGCGGAGGGCCGGTCTCTCGGTGAGCAGTTCTTC. Its translation: CASSPQGGAEGRSLGEQFF. The chain carries TRBV5-6 and TRBJ2-1, with a tentative D call TRBD1 (7 bases). CDR1 is SGHDT and CDR2 is YYEEEE in the germline V gene. V was clipped by 4 bases and J by 9 bases, with 32 bases between them. The CDR3 loop spans 19 amino acids.

J is TRBJ1-5 and V is TRBV30; 7 bases are shared with TRBD1. J gave up 2 bases and V 5 bases, and 12 bases lay outside the gene matches. Germline V lookup: CDR1 GTSNPN, CDR2 SVGIG (reference sequence). The CDR3 spans 16 residues. The chain's CDR3 is CAWAERGRMGNQPQHF. The CDR3 nucleotides read TGTGCCTGGGCAGAGAGGGGGCGTATGGGCAATCAGCCCCAGCATTTT.

The gene calls are TRBV27 and TRBJ1-4; possibly TRBD1 for D (6 bases). The CDR3 contains 12 residues. V was shortened by 6 bases and J by 5 bases, with 7 bases between the two germline ends. Per germline, CDR1 MNHEY and CDR2 SMNVEV (reference sequence). CDR3: CASRRGNEKLFF. For the CDR3, the DNA is TGTGCCAGCAGGAGGGGGAATGAAAAACTGTTTTTT.

The chain couples TRBV11-3 to TRBJ2-3; the match to TRBD2 covers 9 bases. From germline, CDR1 is SGHNT and CDR2 YENEEA. Trimming cost V 5 bases and J 7 bases; bases outside gene matches: 16. The CDR3 runs 17 residues. CDR3 residues: CASSQEGEAGGPNTQYF. The CDR3 DNA reads as TGTGCCAGCAGCCAGGAGGGGGAAGCGGGAGGCCCGAATACGCAGTATTTT.

The rearrangement uses TRBV7-2 and TRBJ1-3; 8 bases are shared with TRBD1. CDR3 size: 16 residues. J was trimmed by 0 bases and V by 5 bases; bases with no gene match: 6. The germline gives CDR1 SGHTA, CDR2 FQGNSA. CDR3 coding DNA: TGTGCCAGCAGCAAAAGAACAGGGGGCTCTGGAAACACCATATATTTT. Translation: CASSKRTGGSGNTIYF.